This is a list of T cell receptor beta chains from one sample in a study of T cell responses to AZD1222 COVID-19 vaccine. TCRdb keeps only in-frame clones here, not all; method: immunoSEQ multiplex PCR. The sample shows roughly 250,000 clones, over 90% of them seen only once. This material consisted of peripheral blood, taken on day 0 of AZD1222 vaccination. These receptors all come from an adult in good health. Both conserved end residues are part of each CDR3. Rows give clone size only sometimes, using once, few, many, or a class for an expanded clone.

j_call	cdr3_length	clone_size	v_call	cdr3_aa
TRBJ1-3	14	-	TRBV13	CASSLGRGGNTIYF
TRBJ2-5	13	-	TRBV19	CASSTPKRETQYF
TRBJ2-7	14	-	TRBV2	CASSEGGRDYEQYF
TRBJ1-3	18	-	TRBV3-1/TRBV3-2	CASSQDFPGMLGGNTIYF
TRBJ2-5	15	-	TRBV7-9	CASSLGPGLQETQYF
TRBJ1-3	14	-	TRBV6-6	CASTRGYSGNTIYF
TRBJ1-4	12	once	TRBV19	CASSMNGEKLFF
TRBJ1-3	14	-	TRBV2	CASSPEGSGNTIYF
TRBJ2-7	15	-	TRBV6-5	CASLGVLSGSSEQYF
TRBJ2-2	16	-	TRBV6-6	CASRPEGHSNTGELFF
TRBJ2-1	12	-	TRBV29-1	CSVAFSANEQFF
TRBJ1-1	14	-	TRBV11-3	CASSLGGSNTEAFF
TRBJ2-7	11	-	TRBV28	CASSSPYEQYF
TRBJ2-3	14	-	TRBV10-2	CASSPRRGTDTQYF
TRBJ1-1	12	-	TRBV5-6	CASSLRGLEAFF
TRBJ2-3	13	-	TRBV7-2	CASSPRQGGTLYF
TRBJ2-1	15	-	TRBV19	CASSMLTSGYNEQFF
TRBJ1-2	15	-	TRBV5-1	CASSWGSGTFGGYTF
TRBJ1-1	16	-	TRBV19	CASSIGASRVNTEAFF
TRBJ1-2	16	-	TRBV4-1	CASSQFSKGGNYGYTF
TRBJ2-2	12	-	TRBV3-1/TRBV3-2	CASGQFTGELFF
TRBJ1-2	14	-	TRBV6-1	CASSEGSNHYGYTF
TRBJ1-2	13	once	TRBV3-1/TRBV3-2	CASSHATGDGYTF
TRBJ1-1	14	-	TRBV9	CASSPGQVNTEAFF
TRBJ1-1	16	-	TRBV9	CASSVSAGGPNTEAFF
TRBJ2-7	15	-	TRBV10-3	CAISESGLAGGEQYF
TRBJ2-7	16	-	TRBV11-2	CASSFYLSSGGYEQYF
TRBJ2-3	18	-	TRBV28	CASSTWANTFPSTDTQYF
TRBJ1-1	15	-	TRBV4-1	CASSQDGFRGSEAFF
TRBJ2-2	14	-	TRBV28	CASNRAGYTGELFF
TRBJ1-5	15	-	TRBV27	CASSLSNLGNQPQHF
TRBJ2-5	14	-	TRBV6-6	CASSYPTSEETQYF
TRBJ2-7	16	-	TRBV5-3	CARSLHREISSYEQYF
TRBJ1-2	13	-	TRBV3-1/TRBV3-2	CASSQDRAGRYTF
TRBJ2-1	15	once	TRBV7-9	CASSSGGALYNEQFF